A single sample is the source of the 30 T cell receptor beta chains below, sequenced in a study of T cells in localized non-small cell lung cancer (TCRdb year 2020). The receptor library was made with the immunoSEQ multiplex PCR assay. TCRdb obtained this table from immuneACCESS and retained in-frame rearrangements with V and J assigned. These tables miss some clones; where compared with another copy, unresolved V genes account for less than half of the shortfall, and the remainder is unexplained. This sample gives over 30,000 clones in total; 85% to 90% of them show up just once. The ten largest clonotypes hold around 4.2% of the sample. Here the sequenced sample was peripheral blood, taken before any cancer treatment. The receptors derive from an older male donor with stage III lung adenocarcinoma.

This clone has more than one count but fewer than ten. The J gene is TRBJ2-7, the V gene TRBV7-3; the D is unclear. V shed 8 bases and J shed 2 bases, with 13 bases lying between them. Germline V lookup: CDR1 SGHTA, CDR2 FQGTGA. CDR3 length equals 13 residues. CDR3 loop: CASGDGKPYEQYF. In nucleotides, the CDR3 is TGTGCCAGCGGAGACGGAAAGCCCTACGAGCAGTACTTC.

The V and J genes are TRBV9 and TRBJ1-6; possible D gene TRBD1, 5 bases. This CDR3 has 13 residues. The V gene's germline CDR1 is SGDLS and CDR2 YYNGEE. V was trimmed by 3 bases and J by 14 bases, leaving 15 bases between them. The CDR3 nucleotides are TGTGCCAGCAGCGAAGGCTTTGCGGGGGCCCTCCACTTT. Protein: CASSEGFAGALHF.

V and J are TRBV4-2 and TRBJ1-1, with a possible D match to TRBD1 (6 bases). Germline V gene data show CDR1 as LGHNA and CDR2 as YNFKEQ. The CDR3 extends over 16 amino acids. Trimming cost V 0 bases and J 1 base, with 12 bases left between them. CDR3 nucleotide sequence: TGTGCCAGCAGCCAAGAGGGAAGCAGGGGGAACACTGAAGCTTTCTTT. It encodes CASSQEGSRGNTEAFF.

V usage is TRBV29-1 and J usage is TRBJ1-1; no clear D gene. V shed 6 bases and J shed 3 bases, with 17 bases lying between them. The germline CDR1 and CDR2 sequences are SQVTM and ANQGSEA. The CDR3 totals 14 residues. The DNA for the CDR3 is TGCAGCGTGTCGGCTGTGGTCGGTGACACTGAAGCTTTCTTT. Translation gives CSVSAVVGDTEAFF.

The chain joins TRBV2 to TRBJ1-2, with 9 positions matching TRBD1. V lost 3 bases and J lost 13; bases outside the gene matches: 6. CDR1 is SNHLY, CDR2 FYNNEI, per germline. This CDR3 comprises 12 residues. Here the CDR3 reads CASSDRDRVFTF. CDR3 DNA: TGTGCCAGCAGTGACAGGGACAGGGTGTTCACCTTC.

This chain uses TRBV6-5 with TRBJ2-7; D is unclear. The CDR3 covers 11 residues. V lost 5 bases to trimming and J lost 2 bases, with 4 bases between them. Per the germline V gene, CDR1 is MNHEY and CDR2 is SVGAGI. Written as DNA, the CDR3 is TGTGCCAGCAGTACCACCTACGAGCAGTACTTC. It codes for CASSTTYEQYF.

This chain links TRBV29-1 with TRBJ2-2; D not certain. CDR1 is SQVTM, CDR2 ANQGSEA, per germline. CDR3 length: 13 amino acids. Deletions cut 5 bases from V and 5 bases from J, with 12 bases between. The CDR3: CSVTGWRTGELFF. Here the CDR3 DNA reads TGCAGCGTTACCGGCTGGAGAACCGGGGAGCTGTTTTTT.

CDR3 sequence (DNA): TGCGCCACCGAAGTGGGGGATACGCAGTATTTT. Amino acid sequence: CATEVGDTQYF. The chain is built from TRBV10-1 and TRBJ2-3; no definite D call. The CDR3 has 11 amino acids. Trimming took 10 bases from V and 6 from J, leaving 11 bases between them. CDR1 is WNHNN, CDR2 SYGVQD, per germline (reference sequence).

The rearrangement uses TRBV4-1 and TRBJ1-1; 9 bases line up with TRBD1. V shed 3 bases and J 4 bases; nucleotides not matched to a gene: 3. Germline-derived CDR1 and CDR2 are MGHRA and YSYEKL. CDR3 length: 14 amino acids. The CDR3: CASSQPGQGTEAFF. Written as DNA, the CDR3 is TGCGCCAGCAGCCAGCCGGGACAGGGCACTGAAGCTTTCTTT.

The chain joins TRBV5-4 to TRBJ2-4; tentative D call: TRBD1 (5 bases). Germline V gene data show CDR1 as SGHNT and CDR2 as YYREEE (reference sequence). CDR3 length equals 15 residues. Trimming shortened V by 3 bases and J by 5 bases, and 15 bases separated the two germline ends. CDR3 region: CASSSRVGAENIQYF. The DNA for the CDR3 is TGTGCCAGCAGCTCTAGAGTTGGGGCGGAAAACATTCAGTACTTC.

This chain uses TRBV27 with TRBJ2-3; D perhaps matches TRBD1 (5 bases). The CDR3 spans 14 residues. V was cut by 0 bases and J by 4 bases, with 8 bases left in between. Germline V lookup: CDR1 MNHEY, CDR2 SMNVEV (reference sequence). The CDR3, as DNA: TGTGCCAGCAGTTTATCGACAGTTGCAGATACGCAGTATTTT. Translating it yields CASSLSTVADTQYF.

The chain has TRBV18 and TRBJ1-5; D is unclear. CDR3 length equals 13 residues. CDR1 and CDR2 from the germline V gene are KGHSH and LQKENI. V shed 9 bases and J shed 1 base, with 10 bases lying between them. The CDR3 protein is CASSEGSNQPQHF. CDR3 bases: TGTGCCAGTTCCGAGGGAAGCAATCAGCCCCAGCATTTT.

V gene TRBV18 combines with J gene TRBJ2-7, with D perhaps TRBD1 (5 bases). The CDR3 spans 15 residues. The V end lost 2 bases, the J end lost 0 bases, and 11 bases lay between the germline ends. The germline V gene has CDR1 KGHSH and CDR2 LQKENI. The DNA for the CDR3 is TGTGCCAGCTCACCAAGCCAGGGCCTCTCCTACGAGCAGTACTTC. Translating gives CASSPSQGLSYEQYF.

CDR3 residues: CSVEEERNTEAFF. In DNA form, the CDR3 reads TGCAGCGTTGAAGAAGAGCGAAACACTGAAGCTTTCTTT. This chain joins TRBV29-1 and TRBJ1-1, with D unresolved. The CDR3 length is 13 residues. From germline, CDR1 is SQVTM and CDR2 ANQGSEA. V was cut by 0 bases and J by 2 bases, with 7 bases left in between.

The chain is built from TRBV19 and TRBJ2-1; 8 nucleotides match TRBD2. The CDR3 runs 15 residues. The J segment lost 5 bases and the V segment lost 6 bases, leaving 9 bases of the junction unmatched. Germline CDR1 reads LNHDA; CDR2 reads SQIVND (reference sequence). CDR3 nucleotides: TGTGCCAGTAGCAAGACGGGACTAGTCCACAATGAGCAGTTCTTC. Translating it yields CASSKTGLVHNEQFF. Drawing the rest from reference TRBV19 and TRBJ2-1, the complete variable domain is DGGITQSPKYLFRKEGQNVTLSCEQNLNHDAMYWYRQDPGQGLRLIYYSQIVNDFQKGDIAEGYSVSREKKESFPLTVTSAQKNPTAFYLCASSKTGLVHNEQFFGPGTRLTVL.

In its sample, this clone was seen a few times. The V gene is TRBV7-9, the J gene TRBJ1-1; 8 nucleotides align to TRBD1. CDR1 and CDR2 (germline): SEHNR, FQNEAQ (reference sequence). The V segment lost 5 bases and the J segment 5 bases; nucleotides outside the gene matches: 4. The CDR3 totals 13 residues. The CDR3 DNA is TGTGCCAGCAGCCCAGGACAGGGAACTGAAGCTTTCTTT. It is translated as CASSPGQGTEAFF.

As regards this clone: This same CDR3 is encoded by further DNA sequences in the sample. The V and J genes are TRBV6-5 and TRBJ1-2, with D maybe TRBD1 (6 bases). From germline, CDR1 is MNHEY and CDR2 SVGAGI. The V end was cut by 0 bases, the J end by 2 bases, with 7 bases between. The CDR3 covers 14 residues. CDR3: CASSYSTGNYGYTF. Written as DNA, the CDR3 is TGTGCCAGCAGTTACTCTACAGGGAACTATGGCTACACCTTC.

The count of this clone is one. The chain uses TRBV4-2 and TRBJ2-7; perhaps D is TRBD1 or TRBD2 (7 bases each). V lost 1 base and J 6 bases, leaving 16 bases between the germline ends. Germline V gene data show CDR1 as LGHNA and CDR2 as YNFKEQ. The CDR3 is made up of 15 amino acids. The CDR3 region has the DNA TGTGCCAGCAGCCAAGTGCAGGGGGGGCAAATCGAGCAGTACTTC. This gives the protein CASSQVQGGQIEQYF.

The chain combines TRBV4-2 with TRBJ2-7; 7 bases are shared with TRBD2. Germline-derived CDR1 and CDR2 are LGHNA and YNFKEQ. The trim removed 0 bases at V and 1 base at J, leaving 6 bases unmatched. CDR3 length: 16 amino acids. CDR3 protein: CASSQEVTAGSYEQYF. The CDR3 DNA follows: TGTGCCAGCAGCCAAGAAGTCACAGCGGGATCCTACGAGCAGTACTTC.

V is TRBV29-1 and J is TRBJ2-2; 9 bases line up with TRBD1. CDR3 length equals 15 residues. The germline V gene encodes CDR1 SQVTM and CDR2 ANQGSEA. Losses at the gene ends were 4 bases for V and 7 bases for J; bases not matched to a gene: 10. The DNA for the CDR3 is TGCAGCGTTGTCCTTGGGACAGGGTACTTCGGGGAGCTGTTTTTT. Translation gives CSVVLGTGYFGELFF.

This clone was detected only once. DNA of the CDR3: TGTGCCAGCAGTCGGGACACGGGGAATACTGAAGCTTTCTTT. It codes for CASSRDTGNTEAFF. The J gene is TRBJ1-1, the V gene TRBV6-5; tentatively, D is TRBD1 (6 bases). V lost 5 bases and J 5 bases, leaving 15 bases between the germline ends. This CDR3 is built from 14 residues. The germline gives CDR1 MNHEY, CDR2 SVGAGI.

The chain uses TRBV5-5 and TRBJ1-4; possibly TRBD1 for D (5 bases). Trimming removed 5 bases at V and 2 bases at J, with 13 bases between. Germline CDR1 SGHKS, CDR2 YYEKEE (reference sequence). The CDR3 consists of 15 residues. The CDR3 reads CASSFGGVTNEKLFF. In DNA, the CDR3 is TGTGCCAGCAGTTTCGGAGGGGTGACTAATGAAAAACTGTTTTTT. Together with reference TRBV5-5 and TRBJ1-4, the CDR3 gives the full variable domain: DAGVTQSPTHLIKTRGQQVTLRCSPISGHKSVSWYQQVLGQGPQFIFQYYEKEERGRGNFPDRFSARQFPNYSSELNVNALLLGDSALYLCASSFGGVTNEKLFFGSGTQLSVL.

The table lists this clone with a count of one. The chain has TRBV7-8 and TRBJ2-7, with D tentatively TRBD1 (7 bases). This CDR3 spans 15 amino acids. Germline CDR1 reads SGHVS; CDR2 reads FQNEAQ. V was pared by 5 bases and J by 0 bases, with 14 bases between. Here the CDR3 DNA reads TGTGCCAGCAGCAATGGAGGGGGCCGCTCCTACGAGCAGTACTTC. Its protein is CASSNGGGRSYEQYF.

This sequence joins TRBV28 and TRBJ2-1, with D hard to call. CDR1 is MDHEN and CDR2 is SYDVKM in the germline V gene. The V gene lost 0 bases and the J gene lost 5 bases, with 8 bases spanning the gap. The CDR3 loop spans 14 amino acids. The CDR3 loop reads CASSLWDQNNEQFF. In DNA, the CDR3 is TGTGCCAGCAGTTTATGGGACCAGAACAATGAGCAGTTCTTC.

The chain combines TRBV29-1 with TRBJ1-1, with D possibly TRBD1 on 5 matching bases. This CDR3 has 13 residues. V was clipped by 5 bases and J by 0 bases, with 10 bases between them. Germline V lookup: CDR1 SQVTM, CDR2 ANQGSEA. The CDR3: CSVMTAMNTEAFF. CDR3 DNA: TGCAGCGTTATGACAGCCATGAACACTGAAGCTTTCTTT.

This chain connects TRBV5-6 to TRBJ1-2; D is undetermined. V gave up 3 bases and J gave up 2 bases, with 11 bases separating them. The CDR3 consists of 14 residues. Per the germline V gene, CDR1 is SGHDT and CDR2 is YYEEEE. The CDR3 here is CASSSGGLNYGYTF. In DNA form, the CDR3 reads TGTGCCAGCAGCTCAGGAGGGCTAAACTATGGCTACACCTTC. Filled out from reference TRBV5-6 and TRBJ1-2, the complete variable domain reads DAGVTQSPTHLIKTRGQQVTLRCSPKSGHDTVSWYQQALGQGPQFIFQYYEEEERQRGNFPDRFSGHQFPNYSSELNVNALLLGDSALYLCASSSGGLNYGYTFGSGTRLTVV.

The chain carries TRBV5-1 and TRBJ2-7; maybe TRBD1 (5 bases). With 1 base removed from V and 2 bases from J, the gap between germline ends came to 10 bases. The CDR3 spans 14 residues. Germline loops: CDR1 SGHRS, CDR2 YFSETQ. The CDR3 nucleotides read TGCGCCAGCAGCTTGTGGCAGGGAACCTACGAGCAGTACTTC. Protein sequence: CASSLWQGTYEQYF.

CDR3 amino acids: CASSPPFRGDGYTF. The CDR3 nucleotides read TGTGCCAGCTCACCACCGTTCAGGGGGGATGGCTACACCTTC. This rearrangement joins TRBV18 to TRBJ1-2, with 7 positions matching TRBD1. Per germline, CDR1 KGHSH and CDR2 LQKENI. With V trimmed by 0 bases and J by 6 bases, 4 bases remained unmatched. This CDR3 has 14 amino acids. The complete variable domain, with remaining parts taken from reference TRBV18 and TRBJ1-2, reads NAGVMQNPRHLVRRRGQEARLRCSPMKGHSHVYWYRQLPEEGLKFMVYLQKENIIDESGMPKERFSAEFPKEGPSILRIQQVVRGDSAAYFCASSPPFRGDGYTFGSGTRLTVV.

V and J are TRBV5-6 and TRBJ2-2, with 7 bases lining up with TRBD1. The CDR3 totals 17 residues. V lost 7 bases to trimming and J lost 0 bases; unmatched junction nucleotides: 12. Per germline, CDR1 SGHDT and CDR2 YYEEEE. The CDR3 nucleotides read TGTGCCAGCTGTATCCCGGGACAGTTCGCGAACACCGGGGAGCTGTTTTTT. Its protein is CASCIPGQFANTGELFF. The full variable domain, completed using reference TRBV5-6 and TRBJ2-2, is DAGVTQSPTHLIKTRGQQVTLRCSPKSGHDTVSWYQQALGQGPQFIFQYYEEEERQRGNFPDRFSGHQFPNYSSELNVNALLLGDSALYLCASCIPGQFANTGELFFGEGSRLTVL.

The chain is built from TRBV7-2 and TRBJ2-3, with 9 positions matching TRBD2. Trimming took 8 bases from V and 10 from J; bases not matched to a gene: 7. The CDR3 runs to 12 residues. The germline CDR1 and CDR2 sequences are SGHTA and FQGNSA. The CDR3 DNA is TGTGCCAGCGGGCCGACTAGCGGCGCGCAGTATTTT. This gives the protein CASGPTSGAQYF.